These T cell receptor beta chains were read from a single sample in a study of blood T cells in healthy people across ages. TCRdb redid the calling of the 5' RACE reads with MiXCR, one entry per CDR3 protein. Here the sample spans some 1.4 million distinct CDR3 sequences, about 40% being singletons. The sequencing input was blood. Receptor source: a woman younger than 30 in good health. Each CDR3 is given with its conserved first and last residue. Fields, in order: CDR3 protein, CDR3 DNA, clone size, CDR3 length, J gene, D gene, V gene. The D gene is left open where the match is weak. Expanded clones get a size class; other rows say once, few or many, or leave the size out.

CASNSYGRAYEQYF	TGTGCCAGCAATAGCTATGGGAGGGCCTACGAGCAGTACTTC	once	14	TRBJ2-7	TRBD2	TRBV7-8
CASSQPPFTEAFF	TGCGCCAGCAGCCAACCCCCGTTCACTGAAGCTTTCTTT	.	13	TRBJ1-1	.	TRBV4-1
CAVTREGADTQYF	TGTGCCGTAACCAGGGAGGGAGCAGATACGCAGTATTTT	few	13	TRBJ2-3	TRBD2	TRBV7-9
CASSRGFGQGPDTQYF	TGTGCCAGCAGCCGGGGATTCGGACAGGGACCCGATACGCAGTATTTT	.	16	TRBJ2-3	TRBD1	TRBV9
CASSGYGRLAYTF	TGTGCCAGCAGCGGATACGGGAGGCTTGCCTACACCTTC	.	13	TRBJ1-2	.	TRBV9
CASRLRIAEQYF	TGTGCCAGCAGGTTGCGAATCGCCGAGCAGTACTTC	.	12	TRBJ2-7	.	TRBV12-3/TRBV12-4
CASSQVKGTPNQPQHF	TGCGCCAGCAGCCAGGTAAAGGGGACCCCCAATCAGCCCCAGCATTTT	.	16	TRBJ1-5	.	TRBV4-1
CASSTTGSYGTGQFF	TGTGCCAGCAGTACTACCGGGTCCTATGGCACTGGGCAGTTCTTC	.	15	TRBJ2-1	.	TRBV12-3/TRBV12-4
CSALPEGYNEQFF	TGCAGCGCTCTCCCTGAGGGCTACAATGAGCAGTTCTTC	many	13	TRBJ2-1	.	TRBV29-1
CASISDEQYF	TGTGCCAGCATTTCGGACGAGCAGTACTTC	few	10	TRBJ2-7	.	TRBV2
CASSLDDRGRKKFF	TGTGCCAGCAGCTTAGATGACAGGGGGCGAAAGAAGTTCTTC	few	14	TRBJ2-1	TRBD1	TRBV11-2
CSAGGNSEKLFF	TGCAGTGCCGGGGGAAACAGTGAAAAACTGTTTTTT	.	12	TRBJ1-4	.	TRBV20-1
CASSLEAAVQGTQYF	TGTGCCAGCAGCTTAGAAGCGGCGGTCCAAGGGACCCAGTACTTC	few	15	TRBJ2-5	.	TRBV11-2
CSVERGGRPHYEQYF	TGCAGCGTTGAGAGGGGCGGGCGGCCTCACTACGAGCAGTACTTC	.	15	TRBJ2-7	.	TRBV29-1
CASSKVETAQETQYF	TGTGCCAGCAGCAAAGTAGAGACAGCTCAAGAGACCCAGTACTTC	.	15	TRBJ2-5	.	TRBV21-1
CAWRAGKETQYF	TGTGCCTGGAGGGCGGGGAAAGAGACCCAGTACTTC	.	12	TRBJ2-5	.	TRBV30
CASSLFRDRATDTQYF	TGTGCCAGCAGTTTATTCCGGGACAGGGCTACAGATACGCAGTATTTT	.	16	TRBJ2-3	TRBD1	TRBV28
CASSFSAFKETQYF	TGTGCCAGCAGCTTTTCCGCGTTCAAAGAGACCCAGTACTTC	.	14	TRBJ2-5	.	TRBV7-2
CASSLRADPTYEQYF	TGTGCCAGCAGTTTAAGGGCAGACCCAACCTACGAGCAGTACTTC	few	15	TRBJ2-7	.	TRBV28
CASSYGGGSYNEQFF	TGTGCCAGCAGTTATGGAGGGGGCTCCTACAATGAGCAGTTCTTC	.	15	TRBJ2-1	.	TRBV6-5
CASIIRGYEQYF	TGTGCCAGCATAATAAGGGGCTACGAGCAGTACTTC	few	12	TRBJ2-7	.	TRBV6-1
CASPYASFYTQYF	TGTGCCAGCCCTTACGCATCCTTTTATACGCAGTATTTT	few	13	TRBJ2-3	.	TRBV25-1
CAWSVSSDTQYF	TGTGCCTGGAGTGTAAGTTCCGATACGCAGTATTTT	few	12	TRBJ2-3	.	TRBV30
CASSRTGDPYEQYF	TGTGCCAGCAGCAGAACAGGGGATCCCTACGAGCAGTACTTC	few	14	TRBJ2-7	TRBD1	TRBV5-5
CAVGAPGGPTEQFF	TGTGCCGTAGGAGCCCCGGGGGGGCCGACTGAGCAGTTCTTC	.	14	TRBJ2-1	TRBD2	TRBV28
CASSGGSEDYTF	TGTGCCAGCAGTGGCGGCAGCGAGGACTACACCTTC	few	12	TRBJ1-2	.	TRBV2
CASRDPAGKRGETQYF	TGTGCCAGCAGGGACCCCGCCGGCAAGCGGGGAGAGACCCAGTACTTC	.	16	TRBJ2-5	TRBD2	TRBV7-2
CASRSSGTVLRSPLHF	TGTGCCAGCAGGTCCTCCGGGACAGTCCTTCGGTCACCCCTCCACTTT	few	16	TRBJ1-6	TRBD1	TRBV6-1
CSAGTGVLDEQFF	TGCAGCGCCGGGACAGGGGTTTTGGATGAGCAGTTCTTC	.	13	TRBJ2-1	TRBD1	TRBV29-1
CASSSQTGMGRGDNEQFF	TGTGCCAGCAGCTCGCAAACAGGGATGGGGCGGGGAGACAATGAGCAGTTCTTC	.	18	TRBJ2-1	.	TRBV5-4
CASSLWSGGTDTQYF	TGTGCCAGCAGTCTGTGGAGCGGGGGTACAGATACGCAGTATTTT	.	15	TRBJ2-3	TRBD2	TRBV6-5
CASKRDSTNGYTF	TGTGCCAGCAAAAGAGACAGTACTAATGGCTACACCTTC	few	13	TRBJ1-2	.	TRBV7-2
CASSRRGANEQFF	TGTGCCAGCAGCCGCAGGGGAGCCAATGAGCAGTTCTTC	few	13	TRBJ2-1	.	TRBV4-2
CASRNDGANTGELFF	TGTGCCAGCAGGAACGACGGGGCCAACACCGGGGAGCTGTTTTTT	.	15	TRBJ2-2	.	TRBV28
CASSYGLNYGYTF	TGTGCCAGCAGTTATGGATTGAACTATGGCTACACCTTC	.	13	TRBJ1-2	.	TRBV6-2/TRBV6-3
CASTFRLDYRIFDEQFF	TGTGCCAGCACCTTTAGACTAGACTACCGGATCTTCGATGAGCAGTTCTTC	.	17	TRBJ2-1	.	TRBV2
CASSGGRAGGDTQYF	TGTGCCAGCAGTGGTGGGAGAGCGGGTGGAGATACGCAGTATTTT	.	15	TRBJ2-3	.	TRBV6-1
CASRGPPGGNTIYF	TGCGCCAGCAGGGGACCCCCGGGTGGAAACACCATATATTTT	once	14	TRBJ1-3	.	TRBV4-1
CASGSTGTSGDNEQFF	TGTGCTAGTGGTTCCACCGGGACTAGCGGGGACAATGAGCAGTTCTTC	.	16	TRBJ2-1	TRBD2	TRBV12-5
CSVVVPTYNEQFF	TGCAGCGTTGTTGTACCAACCTACAATGAGCAGTTCTTC	.	13	TRBJ2-1	.	TRBV29-1
CAISERSSYERYF	TGTGCCATCAGTGAGAGGAGCTCCTACGAGCGGTACTTC	.	13	TRBJ2-7	.	TRBV10-3
CASSGGIQNEQFF	TGTGCCAGCAGTGGAGGTATTCAGAATGAGCAGTTCTTC	.	13	TRBJ2-1	.	TRBV2
CASSASVGGAGPYEQYF	TGTGCCAGCAGCGCGTCAGTGGGGGGAGCGGGACCATACGAGCAGTACTTC	.	17	TRBJ2-7	TRBD2	TRBV9
CASSLAGPMNTEAFF	TGTGCCAGCAGCTTAGCAGGACCCATGAACACTGAAGCTTTCTTT	.	15	TRBJ1-1	.	TRBV13
CAWSGTSGSSYEQYF	TGTGCCTGGAGCGGGACTAGCGGTAGCTCCTACGAGCAGTACTTC	.	15	TRBJ2-7	TRBD2	TRBV30
CASRKLAGRSQETQYF	TGTGCCAGCAGGAAACTAGCGGGCCGCTCCCAAGAGACCCAGTACTTC	many	16	TRBJ2-5	TRBD2	TRBV3-1
CASSYGSGPTYEQYF	TGTGCCAGCAGTTACGGTAGCGGCCCGACCTACGAGCAGTACTTC	few	15	TRBJ2-7	.	TRBV6-5
CASSPGRAWDEQYF	TGTGCCAGCAGCCCCGGGAGGGCCTGGGACGAGCAGTACTTC	.	14	TRBJ2-7	TRBD2	TRBV27
CARNEGTQYF	TGTGCCCGCAATGAGGGTACGCAGTATTTT	.	10	TRBJ2-3	.	TRBV19
CASSYSMRGQTSTDTQYF	TGTGCCAGCAGTTACTCGATGAGGGGACAGACTAGCACAGATACGCAGTATTTT	few	18	TRBJ2-3	TRBD1	TRBV6-2/TRBV6-3
CSVDGTGTYEQYF	TGCAGCGTTGACGGGACAGGGACCTACGAGCAGTACTTC	.	13	TRBJ2-7	TRBD1	TRBV29-1
CASSQGGASGNTGELFF	TGCGCCAGCAGCCAAGGTGGGGCTAGCGGGAACACCGGGGAGCTGTTTTTT	.	17	TRBJ2-2	TRBD2	TRBV4-1
CVSSLGVFEDTQYF	TGTGTCAGCAGCTTAGGTGTGTTTGAGGATACGCAGTATTTT	.	14	TRBJ2-3	.	TRBV7-2
CASSLDSNWNIQYF	TGTGCCAGCAGTTTAGACTCGAACTGGAACATTCAGTACTTC	.	14	TRBJ2-4	.	TRBV12-3/TRBV12-4
CASQAGGSANDQFF	TGTGCCAGCCAGGCGGGAGGGTCAGCCAATGACCAGTTCTTC	.	14	TRBJ2-1	TRBD2	TRBV7-2